The 16 T cell receptor beta chains below come from one sample, sequenced in a study of blood T cell repertoires in COVID-19. TCRdb's table, derived via immunoSEQ multiplex PCR, lists solely in-frame clones and lacks some. Among 100,000 or so clones listed, roughly two thirds were seen once. Sequenced: peripheral blood. The source of these receptors is a man at least 80 years old with acute or convalescent COVID-19.

V and J are TRBV20-1 and TRBJ2-7; D is possibly TRBD2 (5 bases). CDR1 is DFQATT, CDR2 SNEGSKA, per germline (reference sequence). This CDR3 has 15 residues. V was trimmed by 3 bases and J by 0 bases, leaving 15 bases between them. In nucleotides, the CDR3 is TGCAGTGCTAGTCACAGCGGACGACTCTCCTACGAGCAGTACTTC. This encodes CSASHSGRLSYEQYF.

This clone appeared a few times. The chain employs TRBV29-1 and TRBJ2-5; 8 nucleotides line up with TRBD2. CDR1 is SQVTM, CDR2 ANQGSEA, per germline. CDR3 length: 13 residues. Trimming took 8 bases from V and 7 from J; bases not matched to a gene: 12. The DNA for the CDR3 is TGCAGCTCCAGAGGAGAGGCGGGAGGGACCCAGTACTTC. Its translation is CSSRGEAGGTQYF.

The V and J genes are TRBV27 and TRBJ1-5; a possible D gene is TRBD1 (6 bases). V shed 5 bases and J shed 7 bases, with 15 bases lying between them. The CDR3 sequence is 14 residues long. Germline V lookup: CDR1 MNHEY, CDR2 SMNVEV (reference sequence). The CDR3 DNA is TGTGCCAGCAGTCCGAACAGGGATTGGCAGCCCCAGCATTTT. Translation gives CASSPNRDWQPQHF.

The chain couples TRBV18 to TRBJ2-5, with D perhaps TRBD2 (5 bases). Germline V lookup: CDR1 KGHSH, CDR2 LQKENI. V dropped 5 bases and J dropped 4 bases, with 14 bases sitting between them. CDR3 length: 14 amino acids. CDR3 in DNA: TGTGCCAGCTCATCTACCGCGGGTAGAGAGACCCAGTACTTC. This translates into CASSSTAGRETQYF.

The chain is built from TRBV5-1 and TRBJ2-5; no definite D call. This CDR3 has 13 amino acids. CDR1 and CDR2 (germline): SGHRS, YFSETQ. The V and J ends lost 5 bases and 0 bases respectively, with 8 bases between them. CDR3 DNA: TGCGCCAGCAGTCTTGGCTACCAAGAGACCCAGTACTTC. This codes for CASSLGYQETQYF.

V and J are TRBV4-3 and TRBJ1-6; TRBD1 is a possible D gene (5 bases). The CDR3 consists of 14 residues. Germline lookup yields CDR1 LGHNA and CDR2 YSLEER. Trimming took off 0 bases at V and 8 bases at J, with 8 bases between the two ends. CDR3 sequence: CASSQEGPYSPLHF. CDR3 nucleotide sequence: TGCGCCAGCAGCCAAGAGGGGCCCTATTCACCCCTCCACTTT.

This clone was picked up a small number of times. J is TRBJ2-5 and V is TRBV6-1; 8 nucleotides line up with TRBD1. The germline gives CDR1 MNHNS, CDR2 SASEGT. Trimming cost V 1 base and J 5 bases; bases outside gene matches: 6. The CDR3 loop spans 15 amino acids. The CDR3 loop is CASSEGTGRYETQYF. DNA of the CDR3: TGTGCCAGCAGTGAAGGGACAGGGCGTTATGAGACCCAGTACTTC.

CDR3 in amino acids: CASSPLGGGDQPQHF. The CDR3 DNA is TGTGCCAGCAGTCCCCTTGGGGGAGGGGATCAGCCCCAGCATTTT. V gene TRBV6-5 combines with J gene TRBJ1-5; D is possibly TRBD1 (5 bases). The germline CDR1 and CDR2 sequences are MNHEY and SVGAGI. The V and J ends lost 5 bases and 5 bases respectively, with 16 bases between them. The CDR3 has 15 amino acids.

The chain employs TRBV12-3 or TRBV12-4 and TRBJ1-5; no firm D call. This CDR3 is 12 amino acids long. Trimming left V 3 bases short and J 5 bases short, with 5 bases between. The CDR3 nucleotides read TGTGCCAGCAGTTTCAGCGATCAGCCCCAGCATTTT. It yields the protein CASSFSDQPQHF.

The rearrangement links TRBV28 to TRBJ2-1; 9 bases line up with TRBD2. CDR1 and CDR2 from the germline V gene are MDHEN and SYDVKM. The V and J ends lost 7 bases and 4 bases, in that order; junction bases with no gene match: 2. The CDR3 has 13 amino acids. CDR3 sequence (DNA): TGTGCCAGCAAGGCGGGAGGGTACAATGAGCAGTTCTTC. This sequence encodes CASKAGGYNEQFF.

This clone has more than one count but fewer than ten. The CDR3 DNA sequence: TGCGCCAGCAGCCCATCAGGGGCGGTCTATGGCTACACCTTC. Translating it yields CASSPSGAVYGYTF. The rearrangement uses TRBV4-3 and TRBJ1-2; D may be TRBD1 (6 bases). Trimming cost V 4 bases and J 4 bases, with 13 bases left between them. Germline V gives CDR1 LGHNA, CDR2 YSLEER. The CDR3 is made up of 14 amino acids.

This chain uses TRBV6-5 with TRBJ2-1; D remains unclear. With 4 bases removed from V and 0 bases from J, the gap between germline ends came to 13 bases. The germline gives CDR1 MNHEY, CDR2 SVGAGI. The CDR3 runs 16 residues. The CDR3 spells CASSFTPESSYNEQFF. The CDR3 DNA follows: TGTGCCAGCAGTTTCACCCCAGAAAGCTCCTACAATGAGCAGTTCTTC.

V and J are TRBV18 and TRBJ1-1, with a possible D match to TRBD1 (5 bases). Germline values: CDR1 KGHSH, CDR2 LQKENI. This CDR3 is 15 amino acids long. The V end was cut by 0 bases, the J end by 0 bases, with 8 bases between. The CDR3 reads CASSPPGGMNTEAFF. CDR3 coding DNA: TGTGCCAGCTCACCACCGGGGGGGATGAACACTGAAGCTTTCTTT.

J is TRBJ2-1 and V is TRBV30; maybe TRBD1 (5 bases). Germline V lookup: CDR1 GTSNPN, CDR2 SVGIG (reference sequence). V was trimmed by 5 bases and J by 4 bases, leaving 9 bases between them. The CDR3 length is 12 residues. The CDR3 region has the DNA TGTGCCTGGGGCAGGGAATACAATGAGCAGTTCTTC. This codes for CAWGREYNEQFF.

This clone was picked up a small number of times. The chain couples TRBV6-2 or TRBV6-3 to TRBJ2-3; 9 bases fit TRBD2. In germline, CDR1 is MNHEY, CDR2 SVGEGT. J lost 0 bases, V lost 0 bases, and 1 base had no gene match. The CDR3 runs 16 residues. The CDR3 sequence is CASSYSLAGSTDTQYF. As DNA, the CDR3 is TGTGCCAGCAGTTACTCACTAGCGGGCAGCACAGATACGCAGTATTTT.

The chain combines TRBV7-2 with TRBJ1-3, with 7 bases matching TRBD1. The CDR3 length is 16 residues. The V segment lost 5 bases and the J segment 4 bases; nucleotides outside the gene matches: 11. The germline V gene has CDR1 SGHTA and CDR2 FQGNSA. The CDR3 DNA reads as TGTGCCAGCAGCGACAGGGCGGGGATTGCCGGAAACACCATATATTTT. Protein product: CASSDRAGIAGNTIYF. The whole variable domain, remainder taken from reference TRBV7-2 and TRBJ1-3, is GAGVSQSPSNKVTEKGKDVELRCDPISGHTALYWYRQSLGQGLEFLIYFQGNSAPDKSGLPSDRFSAERTGGSVSTLTIQRTQQEDSAVYLCASSDRAGIAGNTIYFGEGSWLTVV.